This T cell receptor beta chain was retrieved from a study of cytotoxic CD8 clonotypes in ibrutinib-treated CLL. Study results and limitations: Exceeding age-matched healthy donors, baseline clonality also tracked the counts of circulating CD8+ T cells. Contraction or stability on treatment was seen for public clonotypes, which were uncommon. Elevated clonality accompanied ibrutinib response, with a return toward baseline values at progression. A difference in sampling times existed between sustained-remission and progressing patients.

With regard to this clone: Its target is not known.

Profiled with immunoSEQ multiplex PCR; TCRdb holds only in-frame clones, not every one. Of 250,000 to 350,000 clones in the sample, approximately 79% are singletons; the top ten hold around 6%. Trimming took off 0 bases at V and 4 bases at J, with 11 bases between the two ends. Germline CDR1 and CDR2: SGHRS and YFSETQ. This CDR3 has 14 residues. The specimen was PBMCs, collected at disease progression, from a patient treated with ibrutinib. The source of this sequence is a human donor with chronic lymphocytic leukemia. J is TRBJ2-7 and V is TRBV5-1; unclear D gene. Written as DNA, the CDR3 is TGCGCCAGCAGCTTGGCTCCAGGAGTTTACGAGCAGTACTTC. This encodes CASSLAPGVYEQYF.